This T cell receptor beta chain was retrieved from a study of CXCR3-negative and CXCR3-positive naive CD8 T cells. Overall study findings and caveats: TRB CDR3s of CXCR3-positive naive cells were more hydrophobic than those of CXCR3-negative naive cells.

Of note for this clonotype: Its antigen is not known.

Through 5' RACE with UMI labels, the TRB cDNA libraries were prepared. TCRdb re-called the 5' RACE reads; one entry per CDR3 protein, DNA not given. This table holds roughly 110,000 distinct CDR3 sequences. The CDR3 covers 19 residues. Germline-derived CDR1 and CDR2 are SEHNR and FQNEAQ (reference sequence). The chain has TRBV7-9 and TRBJ2-7; TCRdb returns TRBD1, unconfirmable since there is no DNA. The source of this sequence is a human donor in good health. Some clones in this sample may be carry-over from other donors' samples. Sequenced input: naive CXCR3+ CD8+ T cells from blood. Documented subset: CD45RO-CCR7+CD27+CD95- naive CD8+ T cells expressing CXCR3 (TNR3+). CDR3 region: CASSTRDRSSFLGGDEQYF.